These 9 T cell receptor beta chains were all obtained from the same sample, sequenced in a study of cytomegalovirus exposure and HLA in healthy donors. The assay was immunoSEQ multiplex PCR, and TCRdb's table has in-frame clones only and misses some. Of about 240,000 clones in the sample, 75% to 90% are singletons; the top ten hold over 0.95%. Sequencing was done on a sample of PBMCs. These receptors all stem from a woman in her 30s in good health and CMV-seropositive.

The chain is built from TRBV29-1 and TRBJ1-1; TRBD1 aligns across 7 bases. The germline gives CDR1 SQVTM, CDR2 ANQGSEA. V lost 5 bases and J lost 3; bases outside the gene matches: 6. This CDR3 spans 13 amino acids. CDR3 coding DNA: TGCAGCGTTAACGGGGACAGTGACACTGAAGCTTTCTTT. Protein sequence: CSVNGDSDTEAFF.

The chain couples TRBV19 to TRBJ1-1; D might be TRBD1 (5 bases). Germline values: CDR1 LNHDA, CDR2 SQIVND (reference sequence). Trimming left V 5 bases short and J 1 base short, with 11 bases between. This CDR3 contains 14 residues. The CDR3 loop reads CASSDPGQNTEAFF. The CDR3 DNA sequence: TGTGCCAGTAGTGATCCCGGACAGAACACTGAAGCTTTCTTT.

Only a few counts were recorded for this clone. The chain joins TRBV7-8 to TRBJ2-7; D is undetermined. CDR1 is SGHVS, CDR2 FQNEAQ, per germline. The CDR3 has 15 residues. Trimming shortened V by 4 bases and J by 4 bases, and 17 bases separated the two germline ends. The CDR3 loop reads CASSSPRLSLYEQYF. The CDR3, as DNA: TGTGCCAGCAGCTCGCCCCGGTTGTCGCTATACGAGCAGTACTTC.

This rearrangement joins TRBV2 to TRBJ2-7, with a possible D match to TRBD2 (5 bases). V gave up 7 bases and J gave up 2 bases, with 12 bases separating them. CDR3 size: 13 residues. Germline loops: CDR1 SNHLY, CDR2 FYNNEI. The chain's CDR3 is CASTVSVTYEQYF. The CDR3 nucleotides are TGTGCCAGCACGGTTAGCGTAACCTACGAGCAGTACTTC.

The chain is built from TRBV15 and TRBJ2-5; 9 bases are shared with TRBD2. The J segment lost 5 bases and the V segment lost 0 bases, leaving 4 bases of the junction unmatched. There are 15 residues in the CDR3. The germline V gene encodes CDR1 LNHNV and CDR2 YYDKDF (reference sequence). The CDR3 loop reads CATSRDGTSGETQYF. In DNA, the CDR3 is TGTGCCACCAGCAGAGACGGAACTAGCGGGGAGACCCAGTACTTC.

This chain uses TRBV11-2 with TRBJ1-1; no definite D call. Per germline, CDR1 SGHAT and CDR2 FQNNGV. With 5 bases removed from V and 7 bases from J, the gap between germline ends came to 14 bases. There are 13 residues in the CDR3. The CDR3: CASSLWRRSEAFF. In nucleotides, the CDR3 is TGTGCCAGCAGCCTCTGGAGGCGGAGTGAAGCTTTCTTT.

This chain connects TRBV25-1 to TRBJ2-7, with D possibly being TRBD1 (5 bases). Between the trimmed V and J ends, which lost 4 bases and 2 bases, there was a span of 12 bases. The CDR3 totals 14 residues. The germline gives CDR1 MGHDK, CDR2 SYGVNS. CDR3 sequence: CASSVATVAYEQYF. For the CDR3, the DNA is TGTGCCAGCAGTGTGGCGACAGTTGCCTACGAGCAGTACTTC.

The V call is TRBV7-2, the J call TRBJ2-3; 8 nucleotides align to TRBD1. Per the germline V gene, CDR1 is SGHTA and CDR2 is FQGNSA. The V gene end was trimmed by 1 base and the J gene end by 4 bases; junction bases not matched to a gene: 7. The CDR3 is made up of 16 amino acids. The CDR3 sequence is CASSLDGTGPPDTQYF. DNA of the CDR3: TGTGCCAGCAGCTTAGATGGGACAGGCCCCCCAGATACGCAGTATTTT. The variable domain in full, with the rest retrieved from reference TRBV7-2 and TRBJ2-3, is GAGVSQSPSNKVTEKGKDVELRCDPISGHTALYWYRQSLGQGLEFLIYFQGNSAPDKSGLPSDRFSAERTGGSVSTLTIQRTQQEDSAVYLCASSLDGTGPPDTQYFGPGTRLTVL.

The chain uses TRBV4-2 and TRBJ2-2; 7 nucleotides agree with TRBD2. This CDR3 is 16 amino acids long. The germline gives CDR1 LGHNA, CDR2 YNFKEQ. J lost 5 bases, V lost 4 bases, and 10 bases had no gene match. The DNA for the CDR3 is TGTGCCAGCAGCCCCCTGGGCCAGGGAGGGACCGGGGAGCTGTTTTTT. Protein: CASSPLGQGGTGELFF.